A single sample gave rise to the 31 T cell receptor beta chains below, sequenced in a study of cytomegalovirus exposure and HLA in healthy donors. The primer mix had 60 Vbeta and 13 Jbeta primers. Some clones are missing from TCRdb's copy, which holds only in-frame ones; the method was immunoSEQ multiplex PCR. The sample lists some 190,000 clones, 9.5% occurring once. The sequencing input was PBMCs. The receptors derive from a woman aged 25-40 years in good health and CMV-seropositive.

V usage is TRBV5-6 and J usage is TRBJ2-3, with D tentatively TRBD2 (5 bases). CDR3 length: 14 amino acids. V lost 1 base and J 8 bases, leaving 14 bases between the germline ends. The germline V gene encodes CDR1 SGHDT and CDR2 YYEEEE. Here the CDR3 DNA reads TGTGCCAGCAGCTTGCAACGGACTTTAGGTACGCAGTATTTT. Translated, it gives CASSLQRTLGTQYF.

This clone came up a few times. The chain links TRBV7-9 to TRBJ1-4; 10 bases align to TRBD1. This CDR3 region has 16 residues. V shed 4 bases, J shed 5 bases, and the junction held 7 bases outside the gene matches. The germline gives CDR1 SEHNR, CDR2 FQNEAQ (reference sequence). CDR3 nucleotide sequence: TGTGCCAGCAGCTCCCCTCGACAGGGGGCCAATGAAAAACTGTTTTTT. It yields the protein CASSSPRQGANEKLFF. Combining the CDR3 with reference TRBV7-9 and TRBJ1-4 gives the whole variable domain DTGVSQNPRHKITKRGQNVTFRCDPISEHNRLYWYRQTLGQGPEFLTYFQNEAQLEKSRLLSDRFSAERPKGSFSTLEIQRTEQGDSAMYLCASSSPRQGANEKLFFGSGTQLSVL.

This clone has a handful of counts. Here the CDR3 DNA reads TGTGCCAGTAGGAGGGACTCGCTAATTGGGGATACGCAGTATTTT. Its translation is CASRRDSLIGDTQYF. The genes are TRBV19 and TRBJ2-3; tentatively, D is TRBD2 (6 bases). V gave up 6 bases and J gave up 6 bases, with 19 bases separating them. Germline-derived CDR1 and CDR2 are LNHDA and SQIVND (reference sequence). The CDR3 totals 15 residues. Variable domain in full (rest from reference TRBV19 and TRBJ2-3): DGGITQSPKYLFRKEGQNVTLSCEQNLNHDAMYWYRQDPGQGLRLIYYSQIVNDFQKGDIAEGYSVSREKKESFPLTVTSAQKNPTAFYLCASRRDSLIGDTQYFGPGTRLTVL.

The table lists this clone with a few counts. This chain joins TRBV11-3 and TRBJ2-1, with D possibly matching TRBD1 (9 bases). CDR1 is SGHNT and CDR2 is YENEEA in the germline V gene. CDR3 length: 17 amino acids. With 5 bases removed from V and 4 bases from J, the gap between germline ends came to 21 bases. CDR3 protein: CASSTGGREGHYNEQFF. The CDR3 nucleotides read TGTGCCAGCAGCACAGGGGGCCGGGAGGGCCATTACAATGAGCAGTTCTTC.

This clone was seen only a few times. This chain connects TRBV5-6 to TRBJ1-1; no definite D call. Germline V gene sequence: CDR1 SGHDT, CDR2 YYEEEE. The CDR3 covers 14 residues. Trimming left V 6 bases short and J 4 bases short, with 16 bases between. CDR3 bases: TGTGCCAGCACCCCCCTGACTTCCTTCACTGAAGCTTTCTTT. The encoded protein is CASTPLTSFTEAFF.

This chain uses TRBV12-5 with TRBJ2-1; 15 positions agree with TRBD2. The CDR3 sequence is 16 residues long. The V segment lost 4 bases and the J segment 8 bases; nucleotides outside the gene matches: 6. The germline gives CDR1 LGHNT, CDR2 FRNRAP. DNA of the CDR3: TGTGCTAGTGGTTCCATGAGGACTAGCGGGGGGGATGAGCAGTTCTTC. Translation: CASGSMRTSGGDEQFF. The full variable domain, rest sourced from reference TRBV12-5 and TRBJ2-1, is DARVTQTPRHKVTEMGQEVTMRCQPILGHNTVFWYRQTMMQGLELLAYFRNRAPLDDSGMPKDRFSAEMPDATLATLKIQPSEPRDSAVYFCASGSMRTSGGDEQFFGPGTRLTVL.

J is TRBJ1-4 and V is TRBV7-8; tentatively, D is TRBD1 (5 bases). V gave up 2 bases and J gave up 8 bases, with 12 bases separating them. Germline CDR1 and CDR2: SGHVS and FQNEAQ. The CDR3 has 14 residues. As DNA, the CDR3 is TGTGCCAGCAGCTTATGGGGGGGGGACGAAAAACTGTTTTTT. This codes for CASSLWGGDEKLFF.

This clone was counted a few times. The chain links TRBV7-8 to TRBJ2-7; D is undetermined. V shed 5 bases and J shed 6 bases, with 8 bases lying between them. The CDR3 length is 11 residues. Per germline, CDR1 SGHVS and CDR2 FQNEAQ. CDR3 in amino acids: CASSLGAEQYF. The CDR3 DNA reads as TGTGCCAGCAGCCTAGGCGCCGAGCAGTACTTC.

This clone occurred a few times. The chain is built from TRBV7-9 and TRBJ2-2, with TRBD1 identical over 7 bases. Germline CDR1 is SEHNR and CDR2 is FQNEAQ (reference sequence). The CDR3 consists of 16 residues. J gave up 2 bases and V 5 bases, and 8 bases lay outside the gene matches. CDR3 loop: CASSRMTGINTGELFF. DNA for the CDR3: TGTGCCAGCAGCCGGATGACAGGGATTAACACCGGGGAGCTGTTTTTT.

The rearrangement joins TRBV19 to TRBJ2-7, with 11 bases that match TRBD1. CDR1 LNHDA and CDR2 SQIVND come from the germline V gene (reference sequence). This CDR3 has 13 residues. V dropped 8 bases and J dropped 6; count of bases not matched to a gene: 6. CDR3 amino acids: CASSGQGGSEQYF. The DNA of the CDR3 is TGTGCCAGTTCGGGACAGGGGGGAAGCGAGCAGTACTTC.

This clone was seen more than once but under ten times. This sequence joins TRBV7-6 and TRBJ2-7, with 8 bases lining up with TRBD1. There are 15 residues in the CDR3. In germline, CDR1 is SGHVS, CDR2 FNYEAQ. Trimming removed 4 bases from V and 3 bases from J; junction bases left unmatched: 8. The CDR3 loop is CASSSTQGGNYEQYF. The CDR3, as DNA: TGTGCCAGCAGCTCAACACAGGGGGGAAACTACGAGCAGTACTTC.

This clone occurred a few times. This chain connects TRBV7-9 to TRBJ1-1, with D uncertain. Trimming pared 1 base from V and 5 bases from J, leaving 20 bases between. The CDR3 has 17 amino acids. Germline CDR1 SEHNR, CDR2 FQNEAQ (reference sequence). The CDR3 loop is CASSLDLIAYTGTEAFF. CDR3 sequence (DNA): TGTGCCAGCAGCTTAGATCTGATTGCCTATACCGGGACTGAAGCTTTCTTT.

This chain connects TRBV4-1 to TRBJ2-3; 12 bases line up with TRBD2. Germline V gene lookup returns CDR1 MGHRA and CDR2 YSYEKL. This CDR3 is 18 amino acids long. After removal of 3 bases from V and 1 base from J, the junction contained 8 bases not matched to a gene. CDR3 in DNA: TGCGCCAGCAGCCATTCTACGACTAGCGGGAGCGGCACAGATACGCAGTATTTT. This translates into CASSHSTTSGSGTDTQYF.

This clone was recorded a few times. The CDR3 region has the DNA TGTGCCAGCAGCTCCCCGGGGAGCTCCTACGAGCAGTACTTC. The encoded protein is CASSSPGSSYEQYF. The J gene is TRBJ2-7, the V gene TRBV13, with a possible D match to TRBD2 (5 bases). Trimming removed 4 bases at V and 0 bases at J, with 10 bases between. The CDR3 sequence is 14 residues long. Germline assignment: CDR1 PRHDT and CDR2 FYEKMQ (reference sequence). Supplemented by reference TRBV13 and TRBJ2-7, the full variable domain reads AAGVIQSPRHLIKEKRETATLKCYPIPRHDTVYWYQQGPGQDPQFLISFYEKMQSDKGSIPDRFSAQQFSDYHSELNMSSLELGDSALYFCASSSPGSSYEQYFGPGTRLTVT.

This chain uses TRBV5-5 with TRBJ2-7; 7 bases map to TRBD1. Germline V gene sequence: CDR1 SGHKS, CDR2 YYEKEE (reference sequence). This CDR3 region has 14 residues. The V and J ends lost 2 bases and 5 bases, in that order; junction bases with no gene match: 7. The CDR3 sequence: CASSFQGEGNEQYF. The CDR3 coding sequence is TGTGCCAGCAGCTTTCAGGGGGAAGGGAACGAGCAGTACTTC. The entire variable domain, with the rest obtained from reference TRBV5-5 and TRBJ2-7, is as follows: DAGVTQSPTHLIKTRGQQVTLRCSPISGHKSVSWYQQVLGQGPQFIFQYYEKEERGRGNFPDRFSARQFPNYSSELNVNALLLGDSALYLCASSFQGEGNEQYFGPGTRLTVT.

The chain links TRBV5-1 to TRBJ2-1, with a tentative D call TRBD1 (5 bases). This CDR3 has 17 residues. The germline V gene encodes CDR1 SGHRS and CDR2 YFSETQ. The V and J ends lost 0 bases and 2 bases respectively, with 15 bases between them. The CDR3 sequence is CASSLARAIKTYNEQFF. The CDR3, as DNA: TGCGCCAGCAGCTTGGCCAGGGCGATAAAGACCTACAATGAGCAGTTCTTC. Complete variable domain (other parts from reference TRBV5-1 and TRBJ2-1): KAGVTQTPRYLIKTRGQQVTLSCSPISGHRSVSWYQQTPGQGLQFLFEYFSETQRNKGNFPGRFSGRQFSNSRSEMNVSTLELGDSALYLCASSLARAIKTYNEQFFGPGTRLTVL.

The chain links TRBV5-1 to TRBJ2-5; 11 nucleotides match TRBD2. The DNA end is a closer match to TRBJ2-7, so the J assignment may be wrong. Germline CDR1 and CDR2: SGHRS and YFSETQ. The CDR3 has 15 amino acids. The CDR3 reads CASSLEGTSGYEQYF. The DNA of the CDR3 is TGCGCCAGCAGCTTGGAAGGGACTAGCGGATACGAGCAGTACTTC.

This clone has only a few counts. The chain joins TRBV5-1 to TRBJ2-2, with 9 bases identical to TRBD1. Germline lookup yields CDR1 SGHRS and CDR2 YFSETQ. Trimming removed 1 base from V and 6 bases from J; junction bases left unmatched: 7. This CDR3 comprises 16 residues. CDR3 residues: CASSLNRGQKAGELFF. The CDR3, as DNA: TGCGCCAGCAGCTTGAACAGGGGGCAGAAAGCCGGGGAGCTGTTTTTT.

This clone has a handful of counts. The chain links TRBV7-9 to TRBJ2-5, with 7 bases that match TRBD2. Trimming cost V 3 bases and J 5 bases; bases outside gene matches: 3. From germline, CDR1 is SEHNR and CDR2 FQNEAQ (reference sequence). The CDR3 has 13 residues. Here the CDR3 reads CASSFAGGETQYF. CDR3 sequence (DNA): TGTGCCAGCAGCTTCGCCGGGGGGGAGACCCAGTACTTC.

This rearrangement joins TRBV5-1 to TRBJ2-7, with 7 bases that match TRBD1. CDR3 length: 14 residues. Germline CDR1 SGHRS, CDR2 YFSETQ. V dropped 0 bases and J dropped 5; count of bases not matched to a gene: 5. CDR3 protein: CASSLGGGRNEQYF. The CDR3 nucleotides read TGCGCCAGCAGCTTGGGAGGGGGCCGGAACGAGCAGTACTTC.

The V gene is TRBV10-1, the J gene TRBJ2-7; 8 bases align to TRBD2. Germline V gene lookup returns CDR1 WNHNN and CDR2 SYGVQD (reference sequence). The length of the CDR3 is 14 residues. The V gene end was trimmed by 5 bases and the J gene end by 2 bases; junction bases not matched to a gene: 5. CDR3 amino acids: CASSSGSSPYEQYF. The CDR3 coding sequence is TGCGCCAGCAGTAGCGGGAGTTCACCCTACGAGCAGTACTTC.

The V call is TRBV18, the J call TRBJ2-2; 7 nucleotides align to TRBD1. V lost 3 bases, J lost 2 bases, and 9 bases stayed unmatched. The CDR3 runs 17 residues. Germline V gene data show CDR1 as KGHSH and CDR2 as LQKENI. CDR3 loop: CASSPTDRPDNTGELFF. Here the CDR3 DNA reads TGTGCCAGCTCACCCACGGACAGGCCCGACAACACCGGGGAGCTGTTTTTT.

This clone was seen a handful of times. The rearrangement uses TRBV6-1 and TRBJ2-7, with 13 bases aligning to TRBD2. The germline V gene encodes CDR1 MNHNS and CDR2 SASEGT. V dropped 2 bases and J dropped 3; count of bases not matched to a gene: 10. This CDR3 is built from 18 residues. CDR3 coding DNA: TGTGCCAGCAGTGAACAGACTAGCGGGAGGTTGTTGGACTACGAGCAGTACTTC. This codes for CASSEQTSGRLLDYEQYF.

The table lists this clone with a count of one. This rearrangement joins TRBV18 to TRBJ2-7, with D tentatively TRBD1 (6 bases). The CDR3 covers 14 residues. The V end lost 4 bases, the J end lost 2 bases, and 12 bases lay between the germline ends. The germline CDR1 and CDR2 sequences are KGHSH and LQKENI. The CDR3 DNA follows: TGTGCCAGCTCACTTAACAGGGACCCCTACGAGCAGTACTTC. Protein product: CASSLNRDPYEQYF. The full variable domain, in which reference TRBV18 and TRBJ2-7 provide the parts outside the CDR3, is NAGVMQNPRHLVRRRGQEARLRCSPMKGHSHVYWYRQLPEEGLKFMVYLQKENIIDESGMPKERFSAEFPKEGPSILRIQQVVRGDSAAYFCASSLNRDPYEQYFGPGTRLTVT.

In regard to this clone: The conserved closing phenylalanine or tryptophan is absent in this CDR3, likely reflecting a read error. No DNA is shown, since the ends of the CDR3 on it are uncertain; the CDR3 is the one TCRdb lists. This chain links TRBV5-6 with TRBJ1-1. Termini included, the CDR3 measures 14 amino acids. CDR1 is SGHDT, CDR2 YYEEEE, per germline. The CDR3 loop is CASSLAGHGTEPFL.

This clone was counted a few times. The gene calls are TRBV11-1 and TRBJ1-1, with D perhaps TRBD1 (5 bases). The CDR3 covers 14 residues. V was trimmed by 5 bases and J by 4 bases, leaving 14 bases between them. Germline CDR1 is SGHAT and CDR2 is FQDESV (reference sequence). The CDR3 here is CASSPNSGGTEAFF. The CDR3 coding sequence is TGTGCCAGCAGCCCGAATTCCGGGGGCACTGAAGCTTTCTTT.

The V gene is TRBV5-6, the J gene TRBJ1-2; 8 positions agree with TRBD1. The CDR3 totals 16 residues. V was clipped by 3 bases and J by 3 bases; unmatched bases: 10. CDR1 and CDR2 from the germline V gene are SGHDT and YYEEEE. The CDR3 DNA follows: TGTGCCAGCAGCTCCCGGTTCCCGGGACAGGACTATGGCTACACCTTC. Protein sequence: CASSSRFPGQDYGYTF.

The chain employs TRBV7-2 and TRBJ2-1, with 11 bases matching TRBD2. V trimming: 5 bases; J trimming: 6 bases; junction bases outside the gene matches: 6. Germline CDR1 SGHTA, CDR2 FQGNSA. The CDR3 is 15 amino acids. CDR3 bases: TGTGCCAGCAGCGTCGGGACTAGCGGAAGCAATGAGCAGTTCTTC. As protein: CASSVGTSGSNEQFF.

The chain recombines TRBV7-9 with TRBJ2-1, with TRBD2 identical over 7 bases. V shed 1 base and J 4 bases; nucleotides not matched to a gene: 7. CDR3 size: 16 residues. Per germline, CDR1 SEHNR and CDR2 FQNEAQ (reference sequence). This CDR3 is CASSLEAGRGYNEQFF. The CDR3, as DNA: TGTGCCAGCAGCTTAGAAGCGGGGCGGGGGTACAATGAGCAGTTCTTC.

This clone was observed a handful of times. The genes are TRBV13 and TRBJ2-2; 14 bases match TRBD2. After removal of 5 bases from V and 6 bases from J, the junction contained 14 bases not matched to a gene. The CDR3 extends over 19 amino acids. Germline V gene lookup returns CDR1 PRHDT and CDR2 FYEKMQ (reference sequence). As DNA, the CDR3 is TGTGCCAGCAGCCCCGGGACTAGCGGGAGAAAGGGTGTTGCCGGGGAGCTGTTTTTT. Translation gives CASSPGTSGRKGVAGELFF.

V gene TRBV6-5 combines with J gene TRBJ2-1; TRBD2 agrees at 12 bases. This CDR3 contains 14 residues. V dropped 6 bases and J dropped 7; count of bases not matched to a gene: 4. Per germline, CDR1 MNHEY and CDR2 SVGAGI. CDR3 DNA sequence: TGTGCCAGCAGCTCTGGGACTAGCGGGAATGAGCAGTTCTTC. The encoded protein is CASSSGTSGNEQFF.